Below, 31 T cell receptor beta chains from the same sample are listed, as sequenced in a study of identical twins. Each CDR3 protein is one row after TCRdb ran MiXCR on the 5' RACE reads. This sample has about 570,000 distinct CDR3 sequences, with approximately 10% found just once. These sequences were also reported in another study, on yellow fever vaccine responses in identical twins.

What was sequenced was PBMCs. These receptors were collected from a woman younger than 35 in good health.

This clonotype was counted ten times or more. V gene TRBV3-1 combines with J gene TRBJ2-1, with 13 bases lining up with TRBD2. V dropped 4 bases and J dropped 9; count of bases not matched to a gene: 12. From germline, CDR1 is LGHDT and CDR2 YNNKEL (reference sequence). The CDR3 loop spans 17 amino acids. The CDR3 protein is CASSRSLGLAGEGEQFF. For the CDR3, the DNA is TGTGCCAGCAGCCGTTCGTTAGGACTAGCGGGAGAGGGTGAGCAGTTCTTC.

The chain recombines TRBV29-1 with TRBJ2-1; D might be TRBD1 or TRBD2, each matching 5 bases. V lost 3 bases to trimming and J lost 5 bases, with 14 bases between them. The germline V gene has CDR1 SQVTM and CDR2 ANQGSEA. CDR3 length: 14 residues. The CDR3 nucleotides read TGCAGCGTTGAGGACCTCCTGGGGGACAATGAGCAGTTCTTC. It is translated as CSVEDLLGDNEQFF.

This clonotype has a count of ten or more. The rearrangement joins TRBV12-3 or TRBV12-4 to TRBJ2-5, with no clear D. CDR3 length equals 11 residues. Trimming removed 5 bases at V and 9 bases at J, with 10 bases between. The DNA for the CDR3 is TGTGCCAGCAGTCCGGTCCGGGCCCAGTACTTC. This codes for CASSPVRAQYF.

This clonotype has only one observation. The rearrangement links TRBV20-1 to TRBJ2-6; D is undetermined. Between the trimmed V and J ends, which lost 3 bases and 4 bases, there was a span of 7 bases. The CDR3 runs 13 residues. Germline CDR1 and CDR2: DFQATT and SNEGSKA (reference sequence). The CDR3 loop reads CSASRSGANVLTF. In nucleotides, the CDR3 is TGCAGTGCTAGTCGGTCCGGGGCCAACGTCCTGACTTTC.

J is TRBJ2-5 and V is TRBV12-3 or TRBV12-4, with 10 positions matching TRBD2. With V trimmed by 3 bases and J by 3 bases, 7 bases remained unmatched. This CDR3 contains 16 residues. The CDR3 DNA follows: TGTGCCAGCAGTTTCAGCGGGAGGGTCCCGGAAGAGACCCAGTACTTC. Translating gives CASSFSGRVPEETQYF.

This clonotype was detected only a few times. V usage is TRBV20-1 and J usage is TRBJ2-3; unclear D gene. The germline V gene has CDR1 DFQATT and CDR2 SNEGSKA (reference sequence). CDR3 length: 12 residues. The V gene lost 7 bases and the J gene lost 4 bases, with 12 bases spanning the gap. CDR3 sequence: CSGAAWADTQYF. CDR3 bases: TGCAGTGGGGCAGCCTGGGCAGATACGCAGTATTTT.

The table lists this clonotype with a few counts. V usage is TRBV27 and J usage is TRBJ2-2; D is unresolved. Germline V lookup: CDR1 MNHEY, CDR2 SMNVEV (reference sequence). V dropped 8 bases and J dropped 3 bases, with 16 bases sitting between them. The CDR3 runs 15 residues. CDR3 DNA: TGTGCCAGCCAGGATGGGTCCGGATACACCGGGGAGCTGTTTTTT. Translating it yields CASQDGSGYTGELFF.

The chain uses TRBV4-1 and TRBJ2-2, with TRBD2 matching 9 bases. V gave up 5 bases and J gave up 4 bases; unmatched junction bases: 2. Germline V gene data show CDR1 as MGHRA and CDR2 as YSYEKL. This CDR3 has 14 amino acids. The chain's CDR3 is CASSSSGTTGELFF. DNA for the CDR3: TGCGCCAGCAGCTCTAGCGGGACCACCGGGGAGCTGTTTTTT.

This clonotype has a handful of counts. The V and J genes are TRBV20-1 and TRBJ2-2, with 8 bases that match TRBD2. CDR1 DFQATT and CDR2 SNEGSKA come from the germline V gene (reference sequence). This CDR3 comprises 14 residues. The V gene end was trimmed by 1 base and the J gene end by 5 bases; junction bases not matched to a gene: 3. The CDR3 protein is CSARATSVTGELFF. CDR3 coding DNA: TGCAGTGCTAGAGCGACTAGCGTTACCGGGGAGCTGTTTTTT.

This clonotype came up a few times. The chain combines TRBV19 with TRBJ2-1; a weak D match, TRBD2 (5 bases). The V end lost 3 bases, the J end lost 2 bases, and 11 bases lay between the germline ends. Germline V CDR1 and CDR2: LNHDA, SQIVND (reference sequence). This CDR3 has 15 residues. The CDR3 reads CASSMAVGAYNEQFF. The CDR3 DNA reads as TGTGCCAGTAGTATGGCGGTGGGAGCCTACAATGAGCAGTTCTTC.

The table lists this clonotype with a few counts. This rearrangement joins TRBV15 to TRBJ2-1; no definite D call. V was clipped by 0 bases and J by 0 bases, with 12 bases between them. Germline loops: CDR1 LNHNV, CDR2 YYDKDF (reference sequence). CDR3 size: 17 residues. The CDR3 loop is CATSRDPPASSYNEQFF. The CDR3 DNA reads as TGTGCCACCAGCAGAGATCCGCCGGCTAGCTCCTACAATGAGCAGTTCTTC.

The chain links TRBV4-1 to TRBJ2-3; maybe TRBD2 (6 bases). There are 15 residues in the CDR3. Trimming stripped 4 bases from V and 2 bases from J, with 13 bases between. The germline gives CDR1 MGHRA, CDR2 YSYEKL. The CDR3 sequence: CASSRGTSTTDTQYF. The CDR3 nucleotides are TGCGCCAGCAGCCGAGGGACTTCCACCACAGATACGCAGTATTTT.

Ten or more counts support this clonotype. The rearrangement uses TRBV20-1 and TRBJ1-5; tentative D call: TRBD1 (6 bases). Trimming stripped 6 bases from V and 4 bases from J, with 16 bases between. Germline V CDR1 and CDR2: DFQATT, SNEGSKA (reference sequence). This CDR3 contains 14 residues. CDR3 residues: CSARQAVSNQPQHF. CDR3 nucleotides: TGCAGTGCCAGACAGGCAGTCTCAAATCAGCCCCAGCATTTT.

The table lists this clonotype with many counts. The chain links TRBV6-1 to TRBJ2-7, with a tentative D call TRBD1 (5 bases). V lost 1 base, J lost 0 bases, and 10 bases lay in between. The CDR3 length is 15 residues. Per germline, CDR1 MNHNS and CDR2 SASEGT. The CDR3 DNA sequence: TGTGCCAGCAGTGAAGGACAGACCTACTCCTACGAGCAGTACTTC. Translation: CASSEGQTYSYEQYF.

This clonotype was found many times. The chain joins TRBV14 to TRBJ1-1, with D hard to call. V lost 2 bases and J 2 bases, leaving 3 bases between the germline ends. The V gene's germline CDR1 is SGHDN and CDR2 FVKESK. The CDR3 is 12 amino acids. DNA of the CDR3: TGTGCCAGCAGCCAAAGAAACACTGAAGCTTTCTTT. This translates into CASSQRNTEAFF.

This clonotype came up a few times. J is TRBJ2-1 and V is TRBV10-3; 9 bases map to TRBD1. J lost 5 bases, V lost 6 bases, and 11 bases had no gene match. This CDR3 comprises 16 residues. Germline values: CDR1 ENHRY, CDR2 SYGVKD. In DNA form, the CDR3 reads TGTGCCATCAGCTCTTTGCCTGGGACAGGGAACAATGAGCAGTTCTTC. Translating gives CAISSLPGTGNNEQFF.

This clonotype showed up just a few times. The genes are TRBV20-1 and TRBJ1-2; TRBD1 agrees at 7 bases. V gave up 5 bases and J gave up 7 bases; unmatched junction bases: 13. This CDR3 has 14 amino acids. Per the germline V gene, CDR1 is DFQATT and CDR2 is SNEGSKA (reference sequence). The CDR3 region has the DNA TGCAGTGCTTCGACAGGGAGCCCTCCTGGTGGCTACACCTTC. This codes for CSASTGSPPGGYTF.

J is TRBJ2-1 and V is TRBV24-1; TRBD2 might be the D (5 bases). CDR1 is KGHDR and CDR2 is SFDVKD in the germline V gene. The length of the CDR3 is 15 residues. Trimming left V 7 bases short and J 0 bases short, with 12 bases between. This CDR3 reads CATRPEGSSYNEQFF. The CDR3 DNA sequence: TGTGCCACCAGACCCGAGGGTAGCTCCTACAATGAGCAGTTCTTC.

This clonotype appeared a few times. The chain combines TRBV28 with TRBJ1-2; a weak D match, TRBD1 (5 bases). V lost 6 bases and J 5 bases, leaving 19 bases between the germline ends. This CDR3 comprises 15 residues. CDR1 is MDHEN, CDR2 SYDVKM, per germline. The CDR3 nucleotides are TGTGCCAGCAGCTTGGGGCTTGGGAACTTATATGGCTACACCTTC. Its protein is CASSLGLGNLYGYTF.

Ten or more counts support this clonotype. The CDR3 reads CASRRGIYGYTF. The CDR3, as DNA: TGTGCCAGCAGACGGGGCATCTATGGCTACACCTTC. V usage is TRBV6-5 and J usage is TRBJ1-2; possible D gene TRBD1, 5 bases. Germline CDR1 MNHEY, CDR2 SVGAGI. CDR3 length: 12 amino acids. Trimming stripped 6 bases from V and 4 bases from J, with 9 bases between.

This clonotype has more than one count but fewer than ten. The chain couples TRBV12-3 or TRBV12-4 to TRBJ2-1, with a possible D match to TRBD2 (7 bases). Trimming took off 7 bases at V and 0 bases at J, with 19 bases between the two ends. The CDR3 runs 17 residues. CDR3 protein: CASTSGGLASSYNEQFF. Written as DNA, the CDR3 is TGTGCCAGCACTTCCGGGGGGCTCGCTAGCTCCTACAATGAGCAGTTCTTC.

This clonotype was recorded a few times. The chain is built from TRBV7-3 and TRBJ2-5, with unresolved D. V gave up 0 bases and J gave up 3 bases, with 8 bases separating them. The CDR3 extends over 14 amino acids. Germline values: CDR1 SGHTA, CDR2 FQGTGA. The CDR3 is CASSLTGVEETQYF. DNA of the CDR3: TGTGCCAGCAGCTTAACTGGGGTGGAAGAGACCCAGTACTTC.

This clonotype has a handful of counts. The CDR3 spells CASSQEAGFENTQYF. The CDR3 nucleotides read TGCGCCAGCAGCCAAGAAGCGGGTTTCGAAAATACGCAGTATTTT. This chain links TRBV4-3 with TRBJ2-3; perhaps TRBD2 as D (6 bases). The CDR3 extends over 15 amino acids. Trimming stripped 0 bases from V and 7 bases from J, with 14 bases between. Germline-derived CDR1 and CDR2 are LGHNA and YSLEER.

This clonotype turned up a few times. The chain recombines TRBV5-6 with TRBJ2-6, with 10 bases matching TRBD1. The J segment lost 0 bases and the V segment lost 0 bases, leaving 3 bases of the junction unmatched. Germline CDR1 reads SGHDT; CDR2 reads YYEEEE. This CDR3 has 18 amino acids. CDR3 in amino acids: CASSLVDRGASGANVLTF. As DNA, the CDR3 is TGTGCCAGCAGCTTGGTGGACAGGGGGGCCTCTGGGGCCAACGTCCTGACTTTC.

CDR3: CASSEWQDAYGYTF. CDR3 DNA: TGTGCCAGCAGTGAGTGGCAGGACGCCTATGGCTACACCTTC. J is TRBJ1-2 and V is TRBV6-1; D remains ambiguous. The CDR3 covers 14 residues. The V end was cut by 3 bases, the J end by 4 bases, with 12 bases between. Germline V gives CDR1 MNHNS, CDR2 SASEGT.

This clonotype was seen many times. The J gene is TRBJ1-1, the V gene TRBV10-3, with no clear D. Germline lookup yields CDR1 ENHRY and CDR2 SYGVKD. The germline V and J ends were trimmed by 0 bases and 6 bases, with 8 bases remaining between them. The CDR3 length is 13 residues. CDR3 DNA sequence: TGTGCCATCAGTGAGTCAATGGGCCCTGAAGCTTTCTTT. Protein sequence: CAISESMGPEAFF.

At least ten counts were recorded for this clonotype. The chain employs TRBV29-1 and TRBJ2-7; 7 bases align to TRBD1. CDR1 is SQVTM and CDR2 is ANQGSEA in the germline V gene. The ends lost 8 bases at V and 2 bases at J; junction bases unmatched: 6. The CDR3 is 12 residues long. The CDR3, as DNA: TGCAGCACCAGGGACAGACCCTACGAGCAGTACTTC. Its translation is CSTRDRPYEQYF.

This clonotype has just a few counts. The rearrangement joins TRBV14 to TRBJ1-1; D not certain. V lost 5 bases and J lost 3, with 10 bases in between. Germline V lookup: CDR1 SGHDN, CDR2 FVKESK. CDR3 size: 13 residues. CDR3 residues: CASSVLAYTEAFF. The DNA of the CDR3 is TGTGCCAGCAGCGTATTGGCGTACACTGAAGCTTTCTTT.

This chain uses TRBV4-2 with TRBJ2-6; no definite D call. With 4 bases removed from V and 3 bases from J, the gap between germline ends came to 10 bases. This CDR3 is built from 15 residues. Germline V CDR1 and CDR2: LGHNA, YNFKEQ. The CDR3 DNA follows: TGTGCCAGCAGCCCTACTGGCAATGGGGCCAACGTCCTGACTTTC. It translates to CASSPTGNGANVLTF.

With regard to this clonotype: A read error may produce the germline difference seen at one junction end. The chain combines TRBV20-1 with TRBJ2-3; TRBD2 agrees at 7 bases. In germline, CDR1 is DFQATT, CDR2 SNEGSKA (reference sequence). This CDR3 is built from 12 residues. The CDR3, as DNA: TGCAGGGCTAGCGGCCTCACAGATACGCAGTATTTT. Amino acid sequence: CRASGLTDTQYF.

This clonotype was recorded at least ten times. The chain combines TRBV12-3 or TRBV12-4 with TRBJ1-1; D is uncertain. Trimming pared 6 bases from V and 8 bases from J, leaving 13 bases between. The CDR3 loop spans 12 amino acids. CDR3 protein: CASSLAGREAFF. The CDR3, as DNA: TGTGCCAGCAGCCTTGCGGGGAGGGAAGCTTTCTTT.